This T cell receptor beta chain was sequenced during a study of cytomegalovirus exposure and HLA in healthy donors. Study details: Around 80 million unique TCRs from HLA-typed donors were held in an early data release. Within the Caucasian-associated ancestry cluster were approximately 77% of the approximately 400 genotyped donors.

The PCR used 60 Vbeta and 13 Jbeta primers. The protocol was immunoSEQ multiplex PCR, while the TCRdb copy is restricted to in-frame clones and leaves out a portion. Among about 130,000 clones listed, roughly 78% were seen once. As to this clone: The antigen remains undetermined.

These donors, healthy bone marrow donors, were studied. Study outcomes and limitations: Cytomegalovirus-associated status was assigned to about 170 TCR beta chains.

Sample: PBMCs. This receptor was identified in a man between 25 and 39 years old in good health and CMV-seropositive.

CDR3 in amino acids: CASSLGGTGIRGNEQFF. The CDR3 DNA is TGTGCCAGCAGCTTGGGCGGGACAGGGATAAGGGGCAATGAGCAGTTCTTC. This chain joins TRBV7-6 and TRBJ2-1; 9 bases match TRBD1. Germline V gives CDR1 SGHVS, CDR2 FNYEAQ. The CDR3 runs 17 residues. The J segment lost 6 bases and the V segment lost 3 bases, leaving 12 bases of the junction unmatched.